A single sample is the source of the 21 T cell receptor beta chains below, sequenced in a study of radiotherapy plus CTLA-4 blockade in lung cancer. Profiling relied on immunoSEQ multiplex PCR, and the TCRdb table lists in-frame clones only, not all of them. The sample records approximately 52,000 clones, about 77% being singletons. The sequencing here drew on peripheral blood, taken from a patient treated with radiotherapy plus ipilimumab. The receptors stem from a human donor with non-small cell lung cancer whose response to radiotherapy plus ipilimumab could not be evaluated.

This clone was observed a handful of times. The chain has TRBV18 and TRBJ1-1; possible D gene TRBD1, 5 bases. The CDR3 has 13 residues. V lost 3 bases, J lost 5 bases, and 10 bases lay in between. Germline assignment: CDR1 KGHSH and CDR2 LQKENI. The CDR3 DNA reads TGTGCCAGCTCACCGGGGGGACTGACTGAAGCTTTCTTT. It yields the protein CASSPGGLTEAFF.

The chain carries TRBV4-1 and TRBJ2-7; 8 bases match TRBD2. CDR3 length: 17 amino acids. Germline trimming cut 4 bases from V and 2 bases from J; bases unmatched to any gene: 13. The V gene's germline CDR1 is MGHRA and CDR2 YSYEKL. The CDR3 protein is CASSRDAGGSPPYEQYF. The CDR3 DNA is TGCGCCAGCAGCCGCGACGCGGGGGGTAGCCCACCCTACGAGCAGTACTTC.

The chain recombines TRBV19 with TRBJ2-7; 8 bases align to TRBD2. The junction had 11 bases not matched to a gene; V was cut back by 6 bases and J by 7 bases. Germline V gene lookup returns CDR1 LNHDA and CDR2 SQIVND (reference sequence). The CDR3 has 14 amino acids. The CDR3 DNA is TGTGCCAGTAGCCAGGGACTAGAGGTCGGAGAGCAGTACTTC. Amino acids: CASSQGLEVGEQYF.

V usage is TRBV4-1 and J usage is TRBJ2-5; 12 nucleotides match TRBD2. This CDR3 spans 17 amino acids. Losses at the gene ends were 6 bases for V and 4 bases for J; bases not matched to a gene: 12. CDR1 is MGHRA and CDR2 is YSYEKL in the germline V gene. The CDR3 spells CASRDTSGRTNRETQYF. CDR3 nucleotides: TGCGCCAGCAGAGACACTAGCGGGAGGACGAACAGAGAGACCCAGTACTTC.

This chain uses TRBV30 with TRBJ1-5; D is uncertain. V gave up 1 base and J gave up 6 bases, with 13 bases separating them. This CDR3 has 14 amino acids. CDR1 and CDR2 (germline): GTSNPN, SVGIG (reference sequence). The CDR3 nucleotides read TGTGCCTGGAGTGGTGGCTCCGAGGGTCAGCCCCAGCATTTT. The encoded protein is CAWSGGSEGQPQHF.

The V gene is TRBV6-5, the J gene TRBJ1-1; 8 nucleotides match TRBD1. The V gene's germline CDR1 is MNHEY and CDR2 SVGAGI. This CDR3 has 14 amino acids. Trimming cost V 5 bases and J 6 bases; bases outside gene matches: 8. CDR3: CASSQSGGRAEAFF. The CDR3 DNA follows: TGTGCCAGCAGTCAGTCAGGGGGCCGGGCTGAAGCTTTCTTT.

V and J are TRBV30 and TRBJ1-6, with D hard to call. The CDR3 runs to 14 residues. CDR1 and CDR2 from the germline V gene are GTSNPN and SVGIG (reference sequence). The V and J ends lost 4 bases and 9 bases respectively, with 16 bases between them. The CDR3 is CAWIGGSFGSPLHF. CDR3 coding DNA: TGTGCCTGGATTGGCGGATCATTCGGTTCACCCCTCCACTTT.

The chain carries TRBV7-2 and TRBJ2-3, with a tentative D call TRBD1 (5 bases). The V gene lost 4 bases and the J gene lost 7 bases, with 18 bases spanning the gap. The CDR3 length is 15 residues. Per the germline V gene, CDR1 is SGHTA and CDR2 is FQGNSA. The CDR3 bases are TGTGCCAGCAGCTCCGCAGGATCCCAGGGAAATACGCAGTATTTT. This sequence encodes CASSSAGSQGNTQYF.

This chain joins TRBV19 and TRBJ2-7; possible D gene TRBD1, 5 bases. Trimming took 8 bases from V and 0 from J, leaving 14 bases between them. The CDR3 loop spans 14 amino acids. CDR1 is LNHDA, CDR2 SQIVND, per germline (reference sequence). CDR3 bases: TGTGCCAGTCGCCCAACAGGAAGCTCCTACGAGCAGTACTTC. This sequence encodes CASRPTGSSYEQYF.

This clone was counted only a few times. The chain is built from TRBV19 and TRBJ1-5; 7 positions match TRBD1. This CDR3 contains 15 residues. V was clipped by 2 bases and J by 0 bases; unmatched bases: 1. Germline CDR1 and CDR2: LNHDA and SQIVND (reference sequence). Here the CDR3 DNA reads TGTGCCAGTAGTATAAGGACAGGTAGCAATCAGCCCCAGCATTTT. As protein: CASSIRTGSNQPQHF.

Concerning this clone itself: One end of the junction fails to match germline, which may point to a read error. The chain couples TRBV19 to TRBJ2-2; a possible D gene is TRBD2 (5 bases). In germline, CDR1 is LNHDA, CDR2 SQIVND (reference sequence). CDR3 length equals 17 residues. The CDR3 here is CASTSPAGRLRTGELFF. The CDR3 nucleotides read TGTGCAAGTACTTCGCCGGCGGGCAGATTAAGAACCGGGGAGCTGTTTTTT.

The chain employs TRBV18 and TRBJ2-1, with TRBD2 matching over 10 bases. V was pared by 5 bases and J by 6 bases, with 7 bases of the junction left unmatched. Germline CDR1 KGHSH, CDR2 LQKENI. This CDR3 has 15 residues. CDR3 DNA: TGTGCCAGCTCAATTCTAGCGGGAGTCGTCAATGAGCAGTTCTTC. The encoded protein is CASSILAGVVNEQFF.

This chain connects TRBV7-8 to TRBJ2-3; D is perhaps TRBD1 (5 bases). The germline V gene encodes CDR1 SGHVS and CDR2 FQNEAQ. This CDR3 is built from 15 residues. Trimming removed 5 bases from V and 0 bases from J, with 12 bases in between. CDR3 in DNA: TGTGCCAGCAGCCCTTCTGGGGCTAGCACAGATACGCAGTATTTT. Its protein product is CASSPSGASTDTQYF.

This clone was picked up a small number of times. The chain couples TRBV28 to TRBJ2-5, with D perhaps matching TRBD1 (7 bases). The CDR3 has 14 residues. From germline, CDR1 is MDHEN and CDR2 SYDVKM. The V end was cut by 6 bases, the J end by 0 bases, with 11 bases between. CDR3 residues: CASRAGGNQETQYF. In DNA, the CDR3 is TGTGCCAGCAGGGCAGGGGGGAACCAAGAGACCCAGTACTTC. Full variable domain (outside the CDR3, taken from reference TRBV28 and TRBJ2-5): DVKVTQSSRYLVKRTGEKVFLECVQDMDHENMFWYRQDPGLGLRLIYFSYDVKMKEKGDIPEGYSVSREKKERFSLILESASTNQTSMYLCASRAGGNQETQYFGPGTRLLVL.

This rearrangement joins TRBV7-6 to TRBJ2-1; weak D call: TRBD2 (5 bases). Germline CDR1 SGHVS, CDR2 FNYEAQ. The CDR3 consists of 16 residues. The V gene lost 1 base and the J gene lost 0 bases, with 10 bases spanning the gap. The CDR3 DNA reads TGTGCCAGCAGCTTAGGGGCGGGCAGCTCCTACAATGAGCAGTTCTTC. This translates into CASSLGAGSSYNEQFF.

V is TRBV7-3 and J is TRBJ2-1, with TRBD2 matching over 8 bases. Germline V CDR1 and CDR2: SGHTA, FQGTGA. J lost 8 bases, V lost 1 base, and 7 bases had no gene match. The length of the CDR3 is 15 residues. The CDR3 protein is CASSLNSGAGHEQFF. In nucleotides, the CDR3 is TGTGCCAGCAGCTTAAATAGCGGGGCCGGTCATGAGCAGTTCTTC.

The chain carries TRBV7-2 and TRBJ2-2; weak D call: TRBD1 (6 bases). Germline CDR1 reads SGHTA; CDR2 reads FQGNSA. This CDR3 region has 14 residues. V dropped 1 base and J dropped 5 bases, with 8 bases sitting between them. The CDR3 reads CASSLVQGTGELFF. Written as DNA, the CDR3 is TGTGCCAGCAGCTTAGTTCAGGGGACCGGGGAGCTGTTTTTT.

The CDR3, as DNA: TGCGCCAGCAGTTTATCGGGACAGGGTAGTGAGACCCAGTACTTC. This translates into CASSLSGQGSETQYF. V usage is TRBV5-1 and J usage is TRBJ2-5; TRBD1 matches at 9 bases. There are 15 residues in the CDR3. The V gene's germline CDR1 is SGHRS and CDR2 YFSETQ. Trimming took 5 bases from V and 5 from J; bases not matched to a gene: 10.

This clone was detected only a few times. The rearrangement links TRBV19 to TRBJ1-2, with D uncertain. Trimming shortened V by 7 bases and J by 4 bases, and 25 bases separated the two germline ends. The CDR3 covers 17 residues. Germline values: CDR1 LNHDA, CDR2 SQIVND (reference sequence). CDR3 loop: CASIGRAGLKPSYGYTF. In nucleotides, the CDR3 is TGTGCCAGTATTGGGCGGGCAGGCCTGAAACCTTCCTATGGCTACACCTTC.

The chain links TRBV7-2 to TRBJ2-2; the D gene is possibly TRBD2 (5 bases). The ends were cut back, 1 base at V and 3 bases at J, with 15 bases in the middle. Germline V CDR1 and CDR2: SGHTA, FQGNSA. The CDR3 totals 17 residues. CDR3 loop: CASSLGLSSSDTGELFF. The CDR3 coding sequence is TGTGCCAGCAGCTTAGGTTTGTCTAGCTCGGACACCGGGGAGCTGTTTTTT.

This chain connects TRBV5-6 to TRBJ1-1; TRBD1 aligns across 12 bases. The CDR3 contains 17 residues. Per germline, CDR1 SGHDT and CDR2 YYEEEE. After removal of 1 base from V and 3 bases from J, the junction contained 7 bases not matched to a gene. The DNA for the CDR3 is TGTGCCAGCAGCTTGACCGGGACAGGGGGCCGGGACACTGAAGCTTTCTTT. Translated: CASSLTGTGGRDTEAFF.